The clone carrying this TCR beta chain was observed a handful of times. No antigen is known for it. Only in-frame clones appear in the TCRdb table, and some are missing; sequencing was by immunoSEQ multiplex PCR. The top ten clones hold 35% to 50% of a sample with a few thousand clones, around two thirds of them seen once. The CDR3 has 15 residues. V was cut by 0 bases and J by 7 bases, with 14 bases left in between. Per the germline V gene, CDR1 is SGHDT and CDR2 is YYEEEE. The data stem from a study of CD8 T cell repertoires and HIV-1 epitope variants. The sequencing input was cultured CD8+ T cells derived from PBMCs. The chain links TRBV5-6 to TRBJ1-5; tentative D call: TRBD1 (6 bases). This TCR came from a male donor with HIV. For the CDR3, the DNA is TGTGCCAGCAGCTTGGGAGGGGGGAGCGGACAGCCCCAGCATTTT. This encodes CASSLGGGSGQPQHF.